The rows below give T cell receptor beta chains drawn from one sample of a study of early T cells in non-severe SARS-CoV-2 infection. TCRdb used MiXCR to reprocess the 5' RACE reads, holding one entry per CDR3 protein. The data show roughly 54,000 distinct CDR3 sequences, over 10% seen once. The sample consisted of whole blood. These receptors all come from an adult who was a healthcare worker with PCR-confirmed SARS-CoV-2 infection or an uninfected control (not recorded which). CDR3s include the opening cysteine and the closing phenylalanine or tryptophan. The D gene is left open where the match is weak. The listing skips clone size in some rows; elsewhere it reads once, few, many or a size class.

clone size,D gene,V gene,J gene,CDR3 protein,CDR3 DNA
NA,NA,TRBV7-6,TRBJ1-3,CASSLSGPTAISGNTIYF,TGTGCCAGCAGCTTATCGGGCCCGACGGCCATCTCTGGAAACACCATATATTTT
NA,NA,TRBV28,TRBJ2-7,CASSGTTGYEQYF,TGTGCCAGCAGCGGGACAACGGGCTACGAGCAGTACTTC
medium-sized,NA,TRBV20-1,TRBJ2-3,CSAIVIVLSPNTDTQYF,TGCAGTGCTATCGTAATAGTCCTTTCACCTAACACAGATACGCAGTATTTT
few,NA,TRBV6-5,TRBJ2-7,CASSLNRATSYEQYF,TGTGCCAGCAGTCTAAACAGGGCTACCTCCTACGAGCAGTACTTC
NA,TRBD1,TRBV10-3,TRBJ2-7,CAISDPGQVYEQYF,TGTGCCATCAGTGACCCGGGACAGGTATACGAGCAGTACTTC
many,NA,TRBV29-1,TRBJ1-1,CSVGRFGNTEAFF,TGCAGCGTTGGACGGTTCGGAAACACTGAAGCTTTCTTT
NA,NA,TRBV7-2,TRBJ1-5,CASMRDLNQPQHF,TGTGCCAGCATGCGGGATTTAAATCAGCCCCAGCATTTT
few,NA,TRBV15,TRBJ1-6,CATSRDGGSPLHF,TGTGCCACCAGCAGAGACGGGGGTTCACCCCTCCACTTT
few,NA,TRBV3-1,TRBJ2-3,CASRPYGEVSDTQYF,TGTGCCAGCAGACCCTACGGGGAGGTATCAGATACGCAGTATTTT
few,TRBD2,TRBV7-6,TRBJ2-1,CASSLAALAGENEQFF,TGTGCCAGCAGCTTAGCAGCACTAGCGGGAGAGAATGAGCAGTTCTTC
few,TRBD2,TRBV4-2,TRBJ2-3,CASSARSGEISTDTQYF,TGTGCCAGCAGCGCCCGCAGCGGGGAGATTAGCACAGATACGCAGTATTTT
NA,NA,TRBV12-3/TRBV12-4,TRBJ1-5,CASMDSPNQPQHF,TGTGCCAGTATGGACAGCCCCAATCAGCCCCAGCATTTT
many,TRBD2,TRBV20-1,TRBJ2-1,CSADLAGGTYNEQFF,TGCAGTGCAGACCTAGCGGGAGGGACCTACAATGAGCAGTTCTTC
few,NA,TRBV7-3,TRBJ2-2,CASSLFGVADLAGELFF,TGTGCCAGCAGCCTATTTGGAGTAGCGGATTTAGCCGGGGAGCTGTTTTTT
few,NA,TRBV2,TRBJ2-2,CASKVGGTGELFF,TGTGCCAGCAAAGTTGGGGGCACCGGGGAGCTTTTTTTT
few,NA,TRBV7-2,TRBJ2-1,CASSLTHYNEQFF,TGTGCCAGCAGCTTAACCCATTACAATGAGCAGTTCTTC
many,TRBD2,TRBV5-1,TRBJ2-7,CASSLTLAGGAYEQYF,TGCGCCAGCAGCCTCACACTAGCGGGAGGGGCCTACGAGCAGTACTTC
few,NA,TRBV7-2,TRBJ2-2,CASSPGTLKLGELFF,TGTGCCAGCAGCCCAGGGACACTGAAATTAGGGGAGCTGTTTTTT
many,NA,TRBV5-1,TRBJ2-1,CASSLGGPNEQFF,TGCGCCAGCAGCTTGGGAGGCCCCAATGAGCAGTTCTTC
many,TRBD2,TRBV9,TRBJ2-3,CASSPPRGGRSTDTQYF,TGTGCCAGCAGCCCCCCCAGAGGCGGGAGGAGCACAGATACGCAGTATTTT
many,NA,TRBV5-1,TRBJ2-5,CASSQGTGQETQYF,TGCGCCAGCAGCCAGGGGACTGGCCAAGAGACCCAGTACTTC
NA,NA,TRBV5-1,TRBJ1-2,CASSVQADGYGYTF,TGCGCCAGCAGCGTACAGGCCGACGGCTATGGCTACACCTTC
medium-sized,NA,TRBV6-1,TRBJ1-6,CASSESNVRDTRGQPLHF,TGTGCCAGCAGTGAATCCAACGTCCGGGACACGCGGGGTCAGCCACTCCACTTT
NA,TRBD1,TRBV9,TRBJ1-6,CASSVGDRNSPLHF,TGTGCCAGCAGCGTAGGGGACAGAAATTCACCCCTCCACTTT
NA,NA,TRBV5-1,TRBJ2-3,CASRESADTQYF,TGCGCCAGCAGGGAGTCAGCGGATACGCAGTATTTT
few,NA,TRBV10-3,TRBJ1-6,CAISESTAGRVSPLHF,TGTGCCATCAGTGAGTCGACGGCAGGGAGGGTTTCACCCCTCCACTTT
many,NA,TRBV29-1,TRBJ2-3,CSLLSGTDTQYF,TGCAGCCTCCTCAGTGGCACAGATACGCAGTATTTT
NA,NA,TRBV5-1,TRBJ1-2,CASSLGGEGCYGYTF,TGCGCCAGCAGCCTGGGCGGAGAGGGGTGTTATGGCTACACCTTC
NA,NA,TRBV6-2/TRBV6-3,TRBJ1-1,CASSPWGSTEAFF,TGTGCCAGCAGTCCCTGGGGGAGCACTGAAGCTTTCTTT
NA,NA,TRBV12-3/TRBV12-4,TRBJ1-2,CASSLAGGYTF,TGTGCCAGCAGTTTAGCAGGGGGCTACACCTTC
many,TRBD2,TRBV10-3,TRBJ2-7,CAISSGRGEQYF,TGTGCCATTAGTAGCGGGAGAGGCGAGCAGTACTTC
few,TRBD1,TRBV19,TRBJ1-5,CASKGGDRHNQPQHF,TGTGCCAGTAAGGGTGGGGACAGGCATAATCAGCCCCAGCATTTT
NA,NA,TRBV5-1,TRBJ2-3,CASSLAGYASTQYF,TGCGCCAGCAGCTTGGCGGGCTACGCTAGTACGCAGTATTTT
NA,NA,TRBV12-3/TRBV12-4,TRBJ1-1,CASSYEGTEAFF,TGTGCCAGCAGCTACGAGGGGACTGAAGCTTTCTTT
many,NA,TRBV27,TRBJ1-1,CASSLLANTEAFF,TGTGCCAGCAGTTTATTGGCGAACACTGAAGCTTTCTTT
few,NA,TRBV4-3,TRBJ2-7,CASSQDFGTYEQYF,TGCGCCAGCAGCCAAGATTTCGGAACCTACGAGCAGTACTTC
NA,NA,TRBV30,TRBJ2-7,CAWTWDTSYEQYF,TGTGCCTGGACTTGGGACACTTCCTACGAGCAGTACTTC
many,TRBD2,TRBV30,TRBJ2-3,CAWKGSGVTDTQYF,TGTGCCTGGAAGGGTAGCGGGGTCACAGATACGCAGTATTTT
NA,NA,TRBV3-1,TRBJ2-7,CASSHYGDTMDF,TGTGCCAGCAGCCACTATGGAGACACCATGGACTTC
many,TRBD2,TRBV7-2,TRBJ2-5,CASSSPLAGGKTQYF,TGTGCCAGCAGCTCCCCACTAGCGGGGGGAAAGACCCAGTACTTC
many,NA,TRBV5-5,TRBJ1-6,CASSLIAVSRDSPLHF,TGTGCCAGCAGCTTGATCGCGGTCTCAAGGGATTCACCCCTCCACTTT
many,NA,TRBV6-6,TRBJ1-5,CASSYSPSNQPQHF,TGTGCCAGCAGTTACTCGCCTAGCAATCAGCCCCAGCATTTT
NA,NA,TRBV12-3/TRBV12-4,TRBJ1-1,CASSREVNTEAFF,TGTGCCAGCAGTAGGGAGGTGAACACTGAAGCTTTCTTT
NA,NA,TRBV20-1,TRBJ2-3,CSGESGVGTDTQYF,TGCAGTGGGGAGTCGGGAGTGGGCACAGATACGCAGTATTTT
many,NA,TRBV20-1,TRBJ1-2,CSAGRKNGYTF,TGCAGTGCTGGCAGAAAGAACGGCTACACCTTC
few,NA,TRBV7-2,TRBJ2-5,CASSLVLGQEETQYF,TGTGCCAGCAGCTTAGTACTTGGTCAGGAAGAGACCCAGTACTTC
many,TRBD1,TRBV19,TRBJ1-2,CASRPGQVVGYTF,TGTGCCAGTAGACCGGGACAGGTTGTGGGCTACACCTTC
few,NA,TRBV28,TRBJ2-7,CASRTPGRSSYEQYF,TGTGCCAGCAGGACGCCCGGACGCAGCTCCTACGAGCAGTACTTC
NA,NA,TRBV5-1,TRBJ2-7,CASRSGSGSYEQYF,TGCGCCAGCAGGTCCGGGTCCGGCTCCTACGAGCAGTACTTC
few,TRBD2,TRBV29-1,TRBJ2-5,CSVDGGRATGETQYF,TGCAGCGTTGATGGCGGGAGGGCCACAGGGGAGACCCAGTACTTC
medium-sized,TRBD1,TRBV3-1,TRBJ1-4,CASSQGDRESEKLFF,TGTGCCAGCAGCCAAGGGGACAGGGAAAGTGAAAAACTGTTTTTT
few,TRBD1,TRBV6-1,TRBJ2-7,CASSRDIPSGTGTYEQYF,TGTGCCAGCAGTCGCGATATACCCTCCGGGACAGGAACCTACGAGCAGTACTTC
few,NA,TRBV7-8,TRBJ2-5,CASSLANAGWDTQETQYF,TGTGCCAGCAGCTTAGCGAACGCTGGATGGGACACACAAGAGACCCAGTACTTC
NA,NA,TRBV5-1,TRBJ2-3,CASSLRGASVSSTDTQYF,TGCGCCAGCAGCTTGCGAGGGGCTAGCGTCTCTAGCACAGATACGCAGTATTTT
few,NA,TRBV20-1,TRBJ2-3,CSARVRGADTQYF,TGCAGTGCTAGAGTTAGGGGGGCAGATACGCAGTATTTT
NA,TRBD1,TRBV29-1,TRBJ2-3,CSALGGQGADTQYF,TGCAGCGCCCTGGGTGGACAGGGGGCGGATACGCAGTATTTT
NA,TRBD2,TRBV20-1,TRBJ2-2,CSAGTSASANTGELFF,TGCAGTGCTGGGACTAGCGCGAGCGCGAACACCGGGGAGCTGTTTTTT
NA,NA,TRBV6-5,TRBJ2-5,CASSYEQGRQETQYF,TGTGCCAGCAGTTACGAACAGGGTCGCCAAGAGACCCAGTACTTC
few,NA,TRBV13,TRBJ2-5,CASSLAGVETQYF,TGTGCCAGCAGCTTAGCGGGAGTAGAGACCCAGTACTTC